This T cell receptor (beta chain) was retrieved from a study of response to subunit inactivated influenza vaccine. Study-level results: The authors suggested that every seasonal influenza vaccination recruits few new T cells.

TCRdb used MiXCR to reprocess the RT-PCR reads, holding one entry per CDR3 protein. In the table there are 560,000 or so distinct CDR3 sequences, about 8% of which are singletons. This clonotype has more than one count but fewer than ten. Its antigen remains unidentified. Germline V lookup: CDR1 DFQATT, CDR2 SNEGSKA (reference sequence). This CDR3 spans 15 amino acids. The ends lost 5 bases at V and 8 bases at J; junction bases unmatched: 13. This rearrangement joins TRBV20-1 to TRBJ1-4; 8 nucleotides agree with TRBD1. This receptor was obtained from a man in his fifties or sixties who received an inactivated influenza vaccine. The source material was PBMCs from blood, sampled roughly 24 months after vaccination. In DNA, the CDR3 is TGCAGTGCTTCCCGGGACAGGCGAGATGGGGAAAAACTGTTTTTT. As protein: CSASRDRRDGEKLFF.